The rows below give T cell receptor beta chains drawn from one sample of a study of siplizumab effects on memory and regulatory T cells. Profiled with immunoSEQ multiplex PCR; TCRdb holds only in-frame clones, not every one. The sample comprises about 120,000 clones, about 94% of which are singletons, and 0.16% rests with the top ten. The material sequenced was non-Treg CD4+ T cells sorted from blood. The receptors shown here come from a human donor in good health. Each CDR3 is given with its conserved first and last residue.

>TRBV19|TRBJ1-5|14
CASSIGTGNQPQHF
>TRBV28|TRBJ1-2|15
CASSGRDRGGYGYTF
>TRBV9|TRBJ1-5|15
CASSVAGNSNQPQHF
>TRBV5-4|TRBJ2-5|13
CASSLRSQETQYF
>TRBV7-6|TRBJ2-7|14
CASSTRETGYEQYF
>TRBV19|TRBJ1-6|14
CASSIGRGNSPLHF
>TRBV7-3|TRBJ2-5|18
CASSLGLAGGFREETQYF
>TRBV5-4|TRBJ2-3|14
CASSLSSGTDTQYF
>TRBV9|TRBJ2-6|16
CASSVEAGPRANVLTF
>TRBV11-2|TRBJ2-6|14
CASSVLSGANVLTF
>TRBV18|TRBJ2-2|14
CASSPYRVPGELFF
>TRBV4-1|TRBJ2-7|14
CASSQGGQTYEQYF
>TRBV5-1|TRBJ2-3|16
CASSLARQGAGDTQYF
>TRBV7-3|TRBJ2-1|16
CASSDRTGGAYNEQFF
>TRBV5-1|TRBJ2-5|17
CASSLVGRAGLAGTQYF
>TRBV5-4|TRBJ2-1|15
CASRHTANSYNEQFF
>TRBV6-1|TRBJ2-7|15
CASSEVGTPNYEQYF
>TRBV5-4|TRBJ1-1|15
CASSLGGHKGTEAFF
>TRBV7-2|TRBJ1-4|17
CASSLGSSGAANEKLFF
>TRBV6-1|TRBJ1-1|16
CASSEGQGHMNTEAFF
>TRBV19|TRBJ2-5|14
CASSIGGVGETQYF
>TRBV10-3|TRBJ2-3|15
CAISESGGGTDTQYF